This TCR beta chain was profiled in a study of patients and donors after allogeneic stem cell transplantation. MiXCR, applied by TCRdb to the RT-PCR reads, yields one record per CDR3 protein. The sample comprises approximately 90,000 distinct CDR3 sequences, approximately 5% of which are singletons, and around 2.6% rests with the top ten. This CDR3 region has 15 residues. In germline, CDR1 is LGHNA, CDR2 YNFKEQ. J lost 6 bases, V lost 4 bases, and 12 bases had no gene match. The chain combines TRBV4-2 with TRBJ2-7, with TRBD1 identical over 7 bases. The origin of this receptor is a human donor who was either an allogeneic HSCT recipient or a stem cell or donor lymphocyte infusion donor (not recorded which). It is not recorded whose cells these are; they may come from a transplant donor. The sequencing sample was made of blood, either unsorted or a sorted T cell fraction (not recorded which). The CDR3 sequence: CASSRADRSLPEQYF. CDR3 nucleotides: TGTGCCAGCAGCCGGGCGGACAGGAGCCTCCCCGAGCAGTACTTC.